What follows describes a single TCR beta chain. No antigen is known for it. The data derive from a study of cytomegalovirus exposure and HLA in healthy donors. Findings of the study overall: Later work showed greater clonal expansion in HLA-associated TCR beta chains than in equally common others.

The PCR ran on 60 Vbeta and 13 Jbeta primers. As processed by the authors: Roughly 12 million shared chains were among some 80 million unique TCR beta chains counted in a later analysis. Profiling relied on immunoSEQ multiplex PCR, and the TCRdb table lists in-frame clones only, not all of them. Clone size and the V and J calls come from that table; the DNA yielded D and trimming. There are roughly 70,000 clones in the sample; under 80% occur only once, and around 13% lies in the top ten. The CDR3 contains 17 residues. The V gene end was trimmed by 4 bases and the J gene end by 2 bases; junction bases not matched to a gene: 6. The germline V gene has CDR1 SNHLY and CDR2 FYNNEI.

The specimen sequenced was PBMCs. The chain has TRBV2 and TRBJ2-1; 12 nucleotides agree with TRBD2. The origin of this receptor is a male donor in good health and CMV-seropositive. CDR3 sequence: CASSGGLAGVTYNEQFF. The CDR3, as DNA: TGTGCCAGCAGTGGGGGACTAGCGGGCGTTACCTACAATGAGCAGTTCTTC.